The T cell receptor (beta chain) described here comes from a study of blood T cell repertoires in COVID-19. Study background: The United States, Italy and Spain were the sources of the acute and convalescent COVID-19 samples.

Sequenced by immunoSEQ multiplex PCR; TCRdb stores in-frame clones only, minus some. This table holds 140,000 or so clones, about 87% found once. With 1 base clipped from V and 5 bases from J, the junction kept 8 bases outside the gene matches. Germline V lookup: CDR1 LGHDT, CDR2 YNNKEL (reference sequence). The CDR3 loop spans 16 amino acids. This receptor was obtained from a human donor in a cohort sampled during active COVID-19. Sequences were obtained from peripheral blood. The chain is built from TRBV3-1 (or the pseudogene TRBV3-2) and TRBJ2-5; 9 bases fit TRBD1. The CDR3 nucleotides read TGTGCCAGCAGCCAAGGATACAGGGGGCGGGATGAGACCCAGTACTTC. This encodes CASSQGYRGRDETQYF.